In this sample, the clone carrying this T cell receptor beta chain turned up a few times. Antigen unknown. TCRdb re-called the reads through MiXCR, storing one row per CDR3 protein. Of about 150,000 distinct CDR3 sequences listed, over 30% were seen once; the top ten hold about 52%. The data derive from a study of T cell repertoires in cytomegalovirus infection. Study-wide background: Both recently identified HLA-C-restricted and well-studied HLA-B-restricted CMV epitopes were used in the study. TCR beta signatures that were public indicated CMV infection and matching HLA type.

Study outcomes and limitations: The response measured ex vivo was dominated by TCR beta clonotypes (HLA-C-restricted and CMV-specific).

V lost 4 bases, J lost 8 bases, and 9 bases lay in between. The CDR3 totals 12 residues. Sequenced here: CD8+ T cells from cultured PBMCs, sampled from culture after CMV antigen stimulation. The receptor comes from a human donor in good health (CMV status not recorded). Some clones in this sample may be carry-over from other donors' samples. The chain combines TRBV12-3 or TRBV12-4 with TRBJ2-1, with D maybe TRBD1 (5 bases). In DNA form, the CDR3 reads TGTGCCAGCAGTTCCAGGGTGGATGAGCAGTTCTTC. This codes for CASSSRVDEQFF.